This passage covers 32 T cell receptor beta chains from one sample sequenced in a study of OX40 agonist ivuxolimab in advanced cancers. The repertoire was sequenced with immunoSEQ multiplex PCR; TCRdb's copy has only in-frame clones and lacks some. Of fewer than 100,000 clones detected, about 86% appear once; the ten largest clones hold 0.76%. Material: CD4+ or CD8+ T cells sorted from blood, obtained in a trial of the OX40 agonist ivuxolimab. The receptors here all came from an adult with an advanced solid tumor such as melanoma, head and neck, liver or kidney cancer.

The chain links TRBV11-2 to TRBJ2-5, with 7 bases aligning to TRBD1. Losses at the gene ends were 0 bases for V and 4 bases for J; bases not matched to a gene: 5. CDR3 size: 15 residues. Looked up from germline, CDR1 is SGHAT and CDR2 is FQNNGV. DNA for the CDR3: TGTGCCAGCAGCTTAGACTACAGGGGCGGAGAGACCCAGTACTTC. As protein: CASSLDYRGGETQYF.

The chain uses TRBV28 and TRBJ2-3; a possible D gene is TRBD2 (6 bases). The germline CDR1 and CDR2 sequences are MDHEN and SYDVKM. Trimming removed 5 bases at V and 4 bases at J, with 7 bases between. The CDR3 contains 12 residues. The CDR3: CASSGGADTQYF. In DNA form, the CDR3 reads TGTGCCAGCAGTGGCGGGGCAGATACGCAGTATTTT. The complete variable domain, with remaining parts taken from reference TRBV28 and TRBJ2-3, reads DVKVTQSSRYLVKRTGEKVFLECVQDMDHENMFWYRQDPGLGLRLIYFSYDVKMKEKGDIPEGYSVSREKKERFSLILESASTNQTSMYLCASSGGADTQYFGPGTRLTVL.

This chain links TRBV19 with TRBJ2-4; TRBD2 matches at 11 bases. The germline V gene has CDR1 LNHDA and CDR2 SQIVND (reference sequence). CDR3 length: 18 residues. After removal of 3 bases from V and 3 bases from J, the junction contained 10 bases not matched to a gene. The CDR3 spells CASSMKSSGRRVKNIQYF. In nucleotides, the CDR3 is TGTGCCAGTAGTATGAAGTCTAGCGGGAGGAGGGTCAAAAACATTCAGTACTTC.

The chain recombines TRBV7-9 with TRBJ2-2, with D possibly TRBD2 on 6 matching bases. This CDR3 comprises 16 residues. The germline gives CDR1 SEHNR, CDR2 FQNEAQ (reference sequence). The V and J ends lost 5 bases and 1 base respectively, with 14 bases between them. The CDR3 reads CASSPRRERNTGELFF. In DNA form, the CDR3 reads TGTGCCAGCAGCCCCCGGAGGGAACGGAACACCGGGGAGCTGTTTTTT.

The chain is built from TRBV6-5 and TRBJ1-2; D is possibly TRBD1 (5 bases). Germline-derived CDR1 and CDR2 are MNHEY and SVGAGI. The CDR3 has 14 residues. The V and J ends lost 2 bases and 6 bases respectively, with 13 bases between them. The CDR3 coding sequence is TGTGCCAGCAGTTACATCGGGGGAAACGATGGCTACACCTTC. It is translated as CASSYIGGNDGYTF.

The CDR3 DNA reads as TGTGCCAGCAGTTACGGGGAGGGGAGCCTGGGAGATACGCAGTATTTT. This gives the protein CASSYGEGSLGDTQYF. The chain links TRBV6-5 to TRBJ2-3; 7 bases fit TRBD2. CDR3 size: 16 residues. J lost 5 bases, V lost 2 bases, and 10 bases had no gene match. Germline V gives CDR1 MNHEY, CDR2 SVGAGI.

The chain carries TRBV9 and TRBJ2-1; 8 bases align to TRBD2. Germline V gene sequence: CDR1 SGDLS, CDR2 YYNGEE. CDR3 length equals 17 residues. The V and J ends lost 4 bases and 5 bases, in that order; junction bases with no gene match: 14. The CDR3 DNA is TGTGCCAGCAGCTCGAGAGGGTCGTTAGCGGGGCACAATGAGCAGTTCTTC. Its translation: CASSSRGSLAGHNEQFF. Drawing the rest from reference TRBV9 and TRBJ2-1, the complete variable domain is DSGVTQTPKHLITATGQRVTLRCSPRSGDLSVYWYQQSLDQGLQFLIQYYNGEERAKGNILERFSAQQFPDLHSELNLSSLELGDSALYFCASSSRGSLAGHNEQFFGPGTRLTVL.

The chain carries TRBV4-1 and TRBJ1-1; D ambiguous. Trimming removed 4 bases at V and 3 bases at J, with 9 bases between. Germline CDR1 and CDR2: MGHRA and YSYEKL. This CDR3 has 13 amino acids. DNA for the CDR3: TGCGCCAGCAGCCGCGCCCAGGACACTGAAGCTTTCTTT. The encoded protein is CASSRAQDTEAFF.

V gene TRBV11-3 combines with J gene TRBJ1-1; D remains unclear. This CDR3 contains 12 residues. CDR1 is SGHNT, CDR2 YENEEA, per germline. Trimming left V 0 bases short and J 8 bases short, with 7 bases between. The CDR3 nucleotides read TGTGCCAGCAGCTTAGATCGCGGGGAAGCTTTCTTT. Translation: CASSLDRGEAFF.

The genes are TRBV14 and TRBJ2-7; 7 positions match TRBD1. J gave up 0 bases and V 3 bases, and 5 bases lay outside the gene matches. The CDR3 runs 15 residues. CDR1 SGHDN and CDR2 FVKESK come from the germline V gene. In nucleotides, the CDR3 is TGTGCCAGCAGCCAGCTGACAGGGCGCTCCTACGAGCAGTACTTC. The encoded protein is CASSQLTGRSYEQYF.

The V gene is TRBV11-2, the J gene TRBJ2-3, with unresolved D. The CDR3 has 17 amino acids. From germline, CDR1 is SGHAT and CDR2 FQNNGV. V was clipped by 1 base and J by 0 bases, with 14 bases between them. CDR3 protein: CASSLVSAASSTDTQYF. For the CDR3, the DNA is TGTGCCAGCAGCTTAGTTTCGGCAGCTTCTAGCACAGATACGCAGTATTTT.

V gene TRBV5-1 combines with J gene TRBJ1-5, with TRBD1 matching over 9 bases. V dropped 4 bases and J dropped 5; count of bases not matched to a gene: 4. The germline CDR1 and CDR2 sequences are SGHRS and YFSETQ. This CDR3 spans 14 amino acids. In DNA form, the CDR3 reads TGCGCCAGCAGCCGACAGGGGGGTGATCAGCCCCAGCATTTT. Its translation is CASSRQGGDQPQHF.

The chain uses TRBV7-2 and TRBJ2-5, with D unclear. The CDR3 covers 12 residues. Germline V gene lookup returns CDR1 SGHTA and CDR2 FQGNSA. Deletions cut 6 bases from V and 2 bases from J, with 7 bases between. Here the CDR3 reads CASSRTQETQYF. The CDR3 DNA reads TGTGCCAGCAGTCGAACACAAGAGACCCAGTACTTC.

The chain employs TRBV5-6 and TRBJ2-2; D may be TRBD1 or TRBD2 (6 bases each). From germline, CDR1 is SGHDT and CDR2 YYEEEE. The CDR3 has 16 residues. Trimming removed 2 bases from V and 0 bases from J, with 11 bases in between. CDR3 sequence (DNA): TGTGCCAGCAGCTTTAATAGGGGGGCGAACACCGGGGAGCTGTTTTTT. Translation gives CASSFNRGANTGELFF.

This chain uses TRBV28 with TRBJ1-5; possibly TRBD1 for D (5 bases). Germline loops: CDR1 MDHEN, CDR2 SYDVKM. The CDR3 runs 12 residues. V was trimmed by 6 bases and J by 7 bases, leaving 10 bases between them. CDR3 loop: CASSLRGQPQHF. Here the CDR3 DNA reads TGTGCCAGCAGCCTCCGGGGGCAGCCCCAGCATTTT.

The J gene is TRBJ2-5, the V gene TRBV29-1; D is undetermined. Germline V CDR1 and CDR2: SQVTM, ANQGSEA. The CDR3 has 11 residues. The V end was cut by 4 bases, the J end by 5 bases, with 8 bases between. In nucleotides, the CDR3 is TGCAGCGTTGCCCTGGGGGAGACCCAGTACTTC. Protein sequence: CSVALGETQYF.

The rearrangement uses TRBV7-2 and TRBJ2-3; the match to TRBD2 covers 9 bases. The CDR3 spans 15 residues. V shed 3 bases, J shed 6 bases, and the junction held 7 bases outside the gene matches. CDR1 and CDR2 (germline): SGHTA, FQGNSA. CDR3 loop: CASSLIAGAGDTQYF. CDR3 DNA sequence: TGTGCCAGCAGCTTGATAGCGGGGGCCGGGGATACGCAGTATTTT. The full variable domain, in which reference TRBV7-2 and TRBJ2-3 provide the parts outside the CDR3, is GAGVSQSPSNKVTEKGKDVELRCDPISGHTALYWYRQSLGQGLEFLIYFQGNSAPDKSGLPSDRFSAERTGGSVSTLTIQRTQQEDSAVYLCASSLIAGAGDTQYFGPGTRLTVL.

The V call is TRBV2, the J call TRBJ2-4, with TRBD2 identical over 7 bases. In germline, CDR1 is SNHLY, CDR2 FYNNEI. Germline trimming cut 7 bases from V and 6 bases from J; bases unmatched to any gene: 6. CDR3 length: 13 amino acids. The CDR3, as DNA: TGTGCCAGCAATCCGGGGGGTGCAAACATTCAGTACTTC. Residues: CASNPGGANIQYF.

A single count supports this clone. The rearrangement uses TRBV9 and TRBJ1-3; D may be TRBD1 (6 bases). V lost 3 bases and J lost 0, with 13 bases in between. Germline V CDR1 and CDR2: SGDLS, YYNGEE. The CDR3 totals 16 residues. The CDR3 reads CASSALQGSSGNTIYF. The CDR3, as DNA: TGTGCCAGCAGCGCCTTACAGGGAAGCTCTGGAAACACCATATATTTT.

This chain links TRBV5-8 with TRBJ1-4, with 8 bases identical to TRBD1. The CDR3 sequence is 16 residues long. Germline values: CDR1 SGHTS, CDR2 YDEGEE. With 4 bases clipped from V and 0 bases from J, the junction kept 5 bases outside the gene matches. CDR3 nucleotide sequence: TGTGCCAGCAGCGGATACAGGGGGGCAACTAATGAAAAACTGTTTTTT. Protein product: CASSGYRGATNEKLFF.

The chain joins TRBV6-6 to TRBJ2-6; TRBD1 matches 8 bases. J lost 4 bases, V lost 6 bases, and 8 bases had no gene match. In germline, CDR1 is MNHNY, CDR2 SVGAGI (reference sequence). The CDR3 covers 16 residues. CDR3 region: CASRYGQGYGANVLTF. CDR3 bases: TGTGCCAGCAGGTACGGACAGGGCTACGGGGCCAACGTCCTGACTTTC.

This clone was counted once. This chain joins TRBV30 and TRBJ2-1, with 10 bases lining up with TRBD1. Germline V gene data show CDR1 as GTSNPN and CDR2 as SVGIG (reference sequence). Trimming removed 4 bases from V and 5 bases from J; junction bases left unmatched: 5. The CDR3 runs to 14 residues. In DNA, the CDR3 is TGTGCCTGGATGCGACAGGGGGCGGACAATGAGCAGTTCTTC. Protein sequence: CAWMRQGADNEQFF.

The chain couples TRBV7-2 to TRBJ2-2, with TRBD2 matching over 8 bases. The ends lost 4 bases at V and 5 bases at J; junction bases unmatched: 3. CDR3 length equals 14 residues. Germline-derived CDR1 and CDR2 are SGHTA and FQGNSA. CDR3 loop: CASSWSGGTGELFF. The CDR3 nucleotides read TGTGCCAGCAGCTGGAGCGGGGGTACCGGGGAGCTGTTTTTT.

CDR3 in DNA: TGTGCCAGCAGCCCCCGGGTAGCGGGGGGCGGGGAGACCCAGTACTTC. Protein sequence: CASSPRVAGGGETQYF. This chain uses TRBV7-8 with TRBJ2-5; 10 bases are shared with TRBD2. The length of the CDR3 is 16 residues. Germline V gene sequence: CDR1 SGHVS, CDR2 FQNEAQ. The J segment lost 5 bases and the V segment lost 5 bases, leaving 11 bases of the junction unmatched.

The V gene is TRBV5-1, the J gene TRBJ1-1; D unclear. V was clipped by 0 bases and J by 0 bases, with 12 bases between them. CDR1 and CDR2 from the germline V gene are SGHRS and YFSETQ. This CDR3 has 16 amino acids. The CDR3 loop is CASSLGQIGVNTEAFF. In DNA form, the CDR3 reads TGCGCCAGCAGCTTGGGGCAGATCGGGGTGAACACTGAAGCTTTCTTT.

This clone was recorded only once. This chain links TRBV7-2 with TRBJ2-3; 9 nucleotides align to TRBD2. Germline V gene data show CDR1 as SGHTA and CDR2 as FQGNSA. Trimming cost V 6 bases and J 5 bases; bases outside gene matches: 15. The CDR3 runs to 17 residues. The CDR3 region has the DNA TGTGCCAGCAGATCTAGGAGCGGGGGGCTCCGGGGAGATACGCAGTATTTT. Its protein is CASRSRSGGLRGDTQYF. Full variable domain (outside the CDR3, taken from reference TRBV7-2 and TRBJ2-3): GAGVSQSPSNKVTEKGKDVELRCDPISGHTALYWYRQSLGQGLEFLIYFQGNSAPDKSGLPSDRFSAERTGGSVSTLTIQRTQQEDSAVYLCASRSRSGGLRGDTQYFGPGTRLTVL.

The chain joins TRBV5-8 to TRBJ2-5; TRBD1 matches 9 bases. Germline CDR1 SGHTS, CDR2 YDEGEE. The CDR3 covers 15 residues. J lost 5 bases, V lost 0 bases, and 5 bases had no gene match. The CDR3 DNA is TGTGCCAGCAGCTTGGCGGGACAGGGTACGGAGACCCAGTACTTC. It specifies CASSLAGQGTETQYF.

The V gene is TRBV2, the J gene TRBJ2-4, with D tentatively TRBD1 (5 bases). The CDR3 contains 16 residues. With 3 bases removed from V and 0 bases from J, the gap between germline ends came to 12 bases. Germline CDR1 SNHLY, CDR2 FYNNEI. CDR3 DNA sequence: TGTGCCAGCAGTGAGTTCAGGGATTTAGCCAAAAACATTCAGTACTTC. Its translation is CASSEFRDLAKNIQYF.

The chain employs TRBV5-4 and TRBJ1-4; 7 nucleotides match TRBD1. The CDR3 is 16 residues long. Per the germline V gene, CDR1 is SGHNT and CDR2 is YYREEE (reference sequence). Trimming cost V 1 base and J 0 bases; bases outside gene matches: 3. The chain's CDR3 is CASSLRGGATNEKLFF. DNA of the CDR3: TGTGCCAGCAGCTTGCGAGGGGGCGCAACTAATGAAAAACTGTTTTTT.

This clone was recorded a few times. V usage is TRBV30 and J usage is TRBJ2-7; D is unresolved. CDR1 is GTSNPN, CDR2 SVGIG, per germline (reference sequence). The CDR3 covers 11 residues. V shed 2 bases and J shed 1 base, with 3 bases lying between them. CDR3 amino acids: CAWSPSYEQYF. CDR3 bases: TGTGCCTGGAGTCCTTCCTACGAGCAGTACTTC. Full variable domain (remainder filled in from reference TRBV30 and TRBJ2-7): SQTIHQWPATLVQPVGSPLSLECTVEGTSNPNLYWYRQAAGRGLQLLFYSVGIGQISSEVPQNLSASRPQDRQFILSSKKLLLSDSGFYLCAWSPSYEQYFGPGTRLTVT.

The chain couples TRBV6-5 to TRBJ2-7, with D possibly being TRBD1 or TRBD2 (6 bases each). The CDR3 spans 15 residues. V was trimmed by 0 bases and J by 1 base, leaving 10 bases between them. The germline CDR1 and CDR2 sequences are MNHEY and SVGAGI. This CDR3 is CASSYSGAGSYEQYF. The CDR3 DNA sequence: TGTGCCAGCAGTTACTCGGGGGCGGGGTCCTACGAGCAGTACTTC.

The chain employs TRBV28 and TRBJ1-2, with D unresolved. CDR3 length: 12 amino acids. V lost 5 bases to trimming and J lost 0 bases, with 4 bases between them. Germline CDR1 and CDR2: MDHEN and SYDVKM. CDR3: CASSTSNYGYTF. CDR3 sequence (DNA): TGTGCCAGCAGTACATCTAACTATGGCTACACCTTC.